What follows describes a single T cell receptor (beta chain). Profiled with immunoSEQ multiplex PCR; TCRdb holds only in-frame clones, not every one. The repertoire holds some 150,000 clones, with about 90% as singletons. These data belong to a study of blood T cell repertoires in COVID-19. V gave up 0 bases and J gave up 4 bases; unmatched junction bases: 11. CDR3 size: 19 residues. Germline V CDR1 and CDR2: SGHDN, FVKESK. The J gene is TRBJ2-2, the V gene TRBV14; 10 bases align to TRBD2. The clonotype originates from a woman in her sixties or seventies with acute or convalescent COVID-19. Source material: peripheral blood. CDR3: CASSQDWPSGGFRTGELFF. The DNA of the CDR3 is TGTGCCAGCAGCCAAGATTGGCCTAGCGGGGGCTTCCGCACCGGGGAGCTGTTTTTT.